These 25 T cell receptor beta chains originate from one sample sequenced in a study of vaccination and CD4 T cells after COVID-19. Treatment specified: approximately 9-day PBMC culture with coronavirus spike peptide pools or control peptides (ViraFEST assay). These receptors' antigens are unknown. An Oncomine TCR Beta short-read assay was used to sequence the DNA from cultured CD4+ T cells. TCRdb independently ran MiXCR on the PCR reads; one entry per CDR3 protein. The sample contains nearly 15,000 distinct CDR3 sequences, 52% of which appear only once. The sequenced sample was CD4+ T cells from blood, cultured in vitro. These receptors came from a human donor who had recovered from COVID-19.

This clonotype came up a few times. The chain links TRBV20-1 to TRBJ1-5; maybe TRBD1 (6 bases). The ends were cut back, 7 bases at V and 6 bases at J, with 13 bases in the middle. This CDR3 comprises 12 residues. Germline CDR1 reads DFQATT; CDR2 reads SNEGSKA (reference sequence). The CDR3 sequence: CSGKAGVQPQHF. The CDR3 coding sequence is TGCAGTGGAAAGGCAGGGGTTCAGCCCCAGCATTTT.

Points on this clonotype: The junction departs from the called germline gene at one end, perhaps through a read error. The chain uses TRBV7-9 and TRBJ1-2; TRBD1 matches 8 bases. CDR3 size: 15 residues. CDR1 is SEHNR, CDR2 FQNEAQ, per germline (reference sequence). The CDR3 DNA follows: TGTGCCAGCAGCTCCTCAAACAGGGGGGGGTATGACTACACCTTC. Amino acids: CASSSSNRGGYDYTF. The full variable domain, completed using reference TRBV7-9 and TRBJ1-2, is DTGVSQNPRHKITKRGQNVTFRCDPISEHNRLYWYRQTLGQGPEFLTYFQNEAQLEKSRLLSDRFSAERPKGSFSTLEIQRTEQGDSAMYLCASSSSNRGGYDYTFGSGTRLTVV.

CDR3 protein: CASSLGGKAQYF. CDR3 coding DNA: TGTGCCAGCAGTTTAGGGGGCAAAGCGCAGTATTTT. J is TRBJ2-3 and V is TRBV12-3 or TRBV12-4; TRBD1 is a possible D gene (5 bases). The germline V and J ends were trimmed by 1 base and 10 bases, with 9 bases remaining between them. CDR3 length equals 12 residues.

There are a few counts of this clonotype. The chain joins TRBV2 to TRBJ1-5, with 10 bases that match TRBD1. CDR1 is SNHLY and CDR2 is FYNNEI in the germline V gene. Losses at the gene ends were 6 bases for V and 0 bases for J; bases not matched to a gene: 11. The CDR3 contains 18 residues. CDR3: CASRGDRGRVNSNQPQHF. The CDR3 nucleotides read TGTGCCAGCAGGGGGGACAGGGGACGCGTTAATAGCAATCAGCCCCAGCATTTT.

This clonotype was seen only a few times. The chain has TRBV5-1 and TRBJ2-1; a possible D gene is TRBD2 (5 bases). Trimming cost V 1 base and J 0 bases, with 8 bases left between them. The length of the CDR3 is 15 residues. Per the germline V gene, CDR1 is SGHRS and CDR2 is YFSETQ. The CDR3 protein is CASSLLGSSYNEQFF. CDR3 in DNA: TGCGCCAGCAGCTTGTTAGGGAGCTCCTACAATGAGCAGTTCTTC.

The V call is TRBV15, the J call TRBJ1-1, with a possible D match to TRBD1 (6 bases). CDR1 is LNHNV, CDR2 YYDKDF, per germline (reference sequence). The CDR3 length is 15 residues. The germline V and J ends were trimmed by 8 bases and 5 bases, with 21 bases remaining between them. The DNA of the CDR3 is TGTGCCACCTCCGGAATGAGGGGGATTGGAACTGAAGCTTTCTTT. This codes for CATSGMRGIGTEAFF.

This clonotype is deemed large. The genes are TRBV20-1 and TRBJ1-5; D not certain. V gave up 1 base and J gave up 6 bases, with 22 bases separating them. CDR3 length: 17 residues. Germline lookup yields CDR1 DFQATT and CDR2 SNEGSKA (reference sequence). The CDR3 nucleotides read TGCAGTGCTAGAGCTGGTGAGGACGGCTGGGTGTCTCAGCCCCAGCATTTT. Translated, it gives CSARAGEDGWVSQPQHF.

V gene TRBV19 combines with J gene TRBJ2-1; tentative D call: TRBD1 (6 bases). CDR1 and CDR2 (germline): LNHDA, SQIVND (reference sequence). V lost 8 bases and J 6 bases, leaving 11 bases between the germline ends. CDR3 length equals 12 residues. The CDR3 loop reads CASGRGFNEQFF. The CDR3, as DNA: TGTGCCAGTGGCAGGGGCTTCAATGAGCAGTTCTTC.

This clonotype was recorded a few times. The J gene is TRBJ1-2, the V gene TRBV15; D is perhaps TRBD1 (5 bases). Germline V gene data show CDR1 as LNHNV and CDR2 as YYDKDF (reference sequence). There are 13 residues in the CDR3. The germline V and J ends were trimmed by 0 bases and 8 bases, with 10 bases remaining between them. CDR3 loop: CATSRDGGSGYTF. The DNA of the CDR3 is TGTGCCACCAGCAGAGATGGGGGGAGCGGCTACACCTTC. The whole variable domain, filled in from reference TRBV15 and TRBJ1-2, reads DAMVIQNPRYQVTQFGKPVTLSCSQTLNHNVMYWYQQKSSQAPKLLFHYYDKDFNNEADTPDNFQSRRPNTSFCFLDIRSPGLGDTAMYLCATSRDGGSGYTFGSGTRLTVV.

By sample fraction, this clonotype is medium-sized. The J gene is TRBJ2-7, the V gene TRBV15; 9 nucleotides line up with TRBD2. The J segment lost 0 bases and the V segment lost 5 bases, leaving 11 bases of the junction unmatched. Germline lookup yields CDR1 LNHNV and CDR2 YYDKDF (reference sequence). The CDR3 spans 17 residues. DNA for the CDR3: TGTGCCACCAGCTATACTGGAGCTAGCGGGATCTCCTACGAGCAGTACTTC. Amino acid sequence: CATSYTGASGISYEQYF. Together with reference TRBV15 and TRBJ2-7, the CDR3 gives the full variable domain: DAMVIQNPRYQVTQFGKPVTLSCSQTLNHNVMYWYQQKSSQAPKLLFHYYDKDFNNEADTPDNFQSRRPNTSFCFLDIRSPGLGDTAMYLCATSYTGASGISYEQYFGPGTRLTVT.

This clonotype was found a few times. The rearrangement joins TRBV20-1 to TRBJ1-1, with D unclear. The ends were cut back, 5 bases at V and 2 bases at J, with 9 bases in the middle. The CDR3 totals 12 residues. Germline V gene data show CDR1 as DFQATT and CDR2 as SNEGSKA (reference sequence). CDR3 bases: TGCAGTGCTTTGAGACAAAACACTGAAGCTTTCTTT. It encodes CSALRQNTEAFF.

This sequence joins TRBV20-1 and TRBJ1-4; D ambiguous. CDR3 length: 14 residues. Germline-derived CDR1 and CDR2 are DFQATT and SNEGSKA (reference sequence). Trimming pared 0 bases from V and 6 bases from J, leaving 11 bases between. The CDR3 DNA reads as TGCAGTGCTAGAGATTGGGCAGGCGATGAAAAACTGTTTTTT. Its protein product is CSARDWAGDEKLFF.

The chain couples TRBV2 to TRBJ2-7; 9 bases agree with TRBD2. The CDR3 extends over 15 amino acids. Germline V gene data show CDR1 as SNHLY and CDR2 as FYNNEI. V lost 2 bases, J lost 2 bases, and 4 bases stayed unmatched. The CDR3 loop reads CASSEWREGPYEQYF. The CDR3, as DNA: TGTGCCAGCAGTGAATGGCGGGAGGGCCCCTACGAGCAGTACTTC.

V and J are TRBV10-1 and TRBJ2-3; D perhaps matches TRBD2 (6 bases). Germline V lookup: CDR1 WNHNN, CDR2 SYGVQD (reference sequence). The CDR3 is made up of 15 amino acids. The V gene lost 5 bases and the J gene lost 4 bases, with 16 bases spanning the gap. The CDR3 here is CASSPGEVRADTQYF. In DNA, the CDR3 is TGCGCCAGCAGTCCCGGGGAGGTTCGGGCAGATACGCAGTATTTT.

The rearrangement links TRBV2 to TRBJ1-2, with D uncertain. The CDR3 extends over 14 amino acids. V was pared by 7 bases and J by 8 bases, with 20 bases between. Germline CDR1 reads SNHLY; CDR2 reads FYNNEI. The CDR3 coding sequence is TGTGCCAGCAATGGCGGCGGTTTCCTGGGGGGCTACACCTTC. Translated: CASNGGGFLGGYTF.

This chain joins TRBV19 and TRBJ2-5, with a weak D call TRBD1 (7 bases). V lost 3 bases and J lost 7, with 21 bases in between. The CDR3 runs 16 residues. Germline V gives CDR1 LNHDA, CDR2 SQIVND (reference sequence). In nucleotides, the CDR3 is TGTGCCAGTAGTATGAGAGCCAGGGGGACTGGGGTGACCCAGTACTTC. It translates to CASSMRARGTGVTQYF.

V is TRBV27 and J is TRBJ2-1, with D possibly called TRBD1 or TRBD2 (5 bases each). Between the trimmed V and J ends, which lost 7 bases and 0 bases, there was a span of 10 bases. Per the germline V gene, CDR1 is MNHEY and CDR2 is SMNVEV (reference sequence). CDR3 length: 14 amino acids. DNA of the CDR3: TGTGCCAGCAAAGGGACCAACTCCTACAATGAGCAGTTCTTC. The encoded protein is CASKGTNSYNEQFF.

This clonotype was picked up a small number of times. V and J are TRBV7-2 and TRBJ1-5; 9 bases align to TRBD1. Trimming at V came to 5 bases and at J to 4 bases, leaving 3 bases not matched to a gene. This CDR3 has 14 residues. Germline V gives CDR1 SGHTA, CDR2 FQGNSA. The CDR3 reads CASSPGQGNQPQHF. As DNA, the CDR3 is TGTGCCAGCAGCCCGGGACAGGGAAATCAGCCCCAGCATTTT.

V usage is TRBV20-1 and J usage is TRBJ1-5, with D possibly TRBD1 on 5 matching bases. V dropped 0 bases and J dropped 4 bases, with 10 bases sitting between them. CDR1 DFQATT and CDR2 SNEGSKA come from the germline V gene (reference sequence). This CDR3 region has 14 residues. The CDR3 region has the DNA TGCAGTGCTAGAGATGGGGGTCTAAATCAGCCCCAGCATTTT. This translates into CSARDGGLNQPQHF.

V gene TRBV6-1 combines with J gene TRBJ1-2, with unresolved D. The CDR3 loop spans 13 amino acids. CDR1 is MNHNS and CDR2 is SASEGT in the germline V gene. V was clipped by 7 bases and J by 3 bases, with 12 bases between them. CDR3 loop: CASTPRVDYGYTF. CDR3 nucleotides: TGTGCCAGCACTCCGAGGGTTGACTATGGCTACACCTTC.

This clonotype was found a few times. The chain carries TRBV27 and TRBJ1-1, with unresolved D. V was shortened by 2 bases and J by 4 bases, with 11 bases between the two germline ends. The CDR3 sequence is 14 residues long. Looked up from germline, CDR1 is MNHEY and CDR2 is SMNVEV (reference sequence). The CDR3 reads CASSLRVHSTEAFF. The DNA of the CDR3 is TGTGCCAGCAGTTTAAGGGTTCATAGCACTGAAGCTTTCTTT.

The V gene is TRBV11-3, the J gene TRBJ2-5, with D unresolved. Trimming took off 2 bases at V and 5 bases at J, with 9 bases between the two ends. CDR3 size: 13 residues. CDR1 and CDR2 (germline): SGHNT, YENEEA. The CDR3 DNA reads as TGTGCCAGCAGCTTAACGCCTTCCGAGACCCAGTACTTC. It specifies CASSLTPSETQYF.

The gene calls are TRBV10-1 and TRBJ2-1; D perhaps matches TRBD2 (6 bases). The CDR3 is made up of 11 amino acids. V was shortened by 7 bases and J by 8 bases, with 9 bases between the two germline ends. Germline V gene lookup returns CDR1 WNHNN and CDR2 SYGVQD (reference sequence). CDR3 protein: CASIGGDEQFF. For the CDR3, the DNA is TGCGCCAGCATCGGGGGAGATGAGCAGTTCTTC.

This CDR3 reads CASSLRGATGNTIYF. CDR3 nucleotides: TGTGCCAGCAGTTTACGGGGGGCGACCGGAAACACCATATATTTT. This chain connects TRBV28 to TRBJ1-3; D is perhaps TRBD1 (6 bases). CDR1 and CDR2 from the germline V gene are MDHEN and SYDVKM. The CDR3 is 15 amino acids. V lost 2 bases, J lost 4 bases, and 12 bases lay in between.

This rearrangement joins TRBV7-2 to TRBJ2-1, with a tentative D call TRBD2 (5 bases). The J call could be wrong; TRBJ2-7 is a better fit for the DNA end. Germline V gene data show CDR1 as SGHTA and CDR2 as FQGNSA. This CDR3 is 19 amino acids long. Here the CDR3 reads CASSPQHSGLDTFSYEQYF. The CDR3 DNA reads TGTGCCAGCAGCCCCCAACATTCAGGACTTGATACCTTCTCCTACGAGCAGTACTTC.